Below are 27 T cell receptor beta chains sequenced from a single sample in a study of pediatric ulcerative colitis. Here immunoSEQ multiplex PCR was the method, and the copy in TCRdb shows in-frame clones only, minus some. The sample contains 15,000 to 20,000 clones, roughly 70% of which appear only once. One to two pinch biopsies were taken from the rectum during colonoscopy. The specimen sequenced was gut tissue. Receptors were obtained from a girl between 5 and 17 years old with moderate ulcerative colitis.

The chain carries TRBV7-3 and TRBJ2-6; perhaps D is TRBD1 or TRBD2 (5 bases each). Trimming shortened V by 5 bases and J by 0 bases, and 17 bases separated the two germline ends. Germline V gives CDR1 SGHTA, CDR2 FQGTGA. The CDR3 is made up of 18 amino acids. The CDR3: CASSPTGTIGSGANVLTF. CDR3 nucleotide sequence: TGTGCCAGCAGCCCGACCGGGACGATCGGCTCTGGGGCCAACGTCCTGACTTTC.

V is TRBV5-1 and J is TRBJ2-5, with 7 bases aligning to TRBD1. Looked up from germline, CDR1 is SGHRS and CDR2 is YFSETQ. V trimming: 0 bases; J trimming: 2 bases; junction bases outside the gene matches: 1. The CDR3 is made up of 14 amino acids. For the CDR3, the DNA is TGCGCCAGCAGCTTGGAGACAGGGCAAGAGACCCAGTACTTC. The encoded protein is CASSLETGQETQYF. The entire variable domain, with the rest obtained from reference TRBV5-1 and TRBJ2-5, is as follows: KAGVTQTPRYLIKTRGQQVTLSCSPISGHRSVSWYQQTPGQGLQFLFEYFSETQRNKGNFPGRFSGRQFSNSRSEMNVSTLELGDSALYLCASSLETGQETQYFGPGTRLLVL.

The table lists this clone with a few counts. The chain combines TRBV27 with TRBJ1-2, with 8 bases lining up with TRBD1. The germline CDR1 and CDR2 sequences are MNHEY and SMNVEV (reference sequence). CDR3 length: 16 residues. V lost 0 bases, J lost 7 bases, and 10 bases stayed unmatched. CDR3 DNA: TGTGCCAGCAGTTTATCGTTTGACAGGGGTACCGGTGGCTACACCTTC. It specifies CASSLSFDRGTGGYTF.

The V gene is TRBV11-1, the J gene TRBJ2-1; 10 bases map to TRBD2. This CDR3 has 14 amino acids. CDR1 SGHAT and CDR2 FQDESV come from the germline V gene (reference sequence). The V and J ends lost 3 bases and 6 bases, in that order; junction bases with no gene match: 2. For the CDR3, the DNA is TGTGCCAGCAGCTTTTTAGCGGGAGGCAATGAGCAGTTCTTC. Its translation: CASSFLAGGNEQFF.

The rearrangement links TRBV4-1 to TRBJ2-7, with TRBD2 matching 8 bases. Germline V lookup: CDR1 MGHRA, CDR2 YSYEKL. V dropped 3 bases and J dropped 0; count of bases not matched to a gene: 7. The CDR3 runs 16 residues. The CDR3 is CASSQKLAESSYEQYF. CDR3 DNA: TGCGCCAGCAGCCAGAAACTAGCGGAGAGCTCCTACGAGCAGTACTTC.

The rearrangement uses TRBV18 and TRBJ1-1, with 10 bases fitting TRBD1. Germline trimming cut 5 bases from V and 4 bases from J; bases unmatched to any gene: 10. In germline, CDR1 is KGHSH, CDR2 LQKENI. This CDR3 is built from 16 residues. CDR3 region: CASSLTGTGEFTEAFF. CDR3 in DNA: TGTGCCAGCTCATTAACCGGGACAGGGGAATTCACTGAAGCTTTCTTT.

The rearrangement links TRBV18 to TRBJ2-1; the D is unclear. Trimming left V 6 bases short and J 5 bases short, with 11 bases between. CDR1 is KGHSH and CDR2 is LQKENI in the germline V gene. CDR3 length: 13 amino acids. CDR3 loop: CASSVQSNNEQFF. CDR3 coding DNA: TGTGCCAGCTCCGTACAATCAAACAATGAGCAGTTCTTC. Drawing the rest from reference TRBV18 and TRBJ2-1, the complete variable domain is NAGVMQNPRHLVRRRGQEARLRCSPMKGHSHVYWYRQLPEEGLKFMVYLQKENIIDESGMPKERFSAEFPKEGPSILRIQQVVRGDSAAYFCASSVQSNNEQFFGPGTRLTVL.

V and J are TRBV11-2 and TRBJ2-3; 9 bases map to TRBD2. This CDR3 region has 15 residues. V shed 5 bases, J shed 7 bases, and the junction held 10 bases outside the gene matches. Germline-derived CDR1 and CDR2 are SGHAT and FQNNGV. CDR3 loop: CASSRTSGFEYTQYF. CDR3 in DNA: TGTGCCAGCAGCCGAACTAGCGGGTTCGAGTATACGCAGTATTTT.

The chain is built from TRBV29-1 and TRBJ2-1; TRBD1 matches at 9 bases. This CDR3 is built from 13 residues. From germline, CDR1 is SQVTM and CDR2 ANQGSEA. Germline trimming cut 7 bases from V and 5 bases from J; bases unmatched to any gene: 6. CDR3 loop: CSARDREDNEQFF. CDR3 DNA sequence: TGCAGCGCCCGGGACAGGGAGGACAATGAGCAGTTCTTC.

The chain employs TRBV7-2 and TRBJ1-1; no clear D. Germline loops: CDR1 SGHTA, CDR2 FQGNSA. This CDR3 has 13 amino acids. The V end lost 2 bases, the J end lost 0 bases, and 4 bases lay between the germline ends. The CDR3 loop is CASSLQMNTEAFF. CDR3 DNA sequence: TGTGCCAGCAGCTTACAGATGAACACTGAAGCTTTCTTT.

Comment on this clone: The limits of the CDR3 on the DNA are not certain, so only TCRdb's listed CDR3 is given. The chain employs TRBV5-1 and TRBJ1-6. Looked up from germline, CDR1 is SGHRS and CDR2 is YFSETQ. The CDR3 is 16 residues long, counting both termini. CDR3 sequence reads: CASSLALSGPGSPLHF.

The chain is built from TRBV7-9 and TRBJ2-1; D is unresolved. Germline loops: CDR1 SEHNR, CDR2 FQNEAQ (reference sequence). The CDR3 extends over 12 amino acids. Trimming removed 4 bases from V and 6 bases from J, with 7 bases in between. The CDR3 loop is CASSYRFNEQFF. CDR3 bases: TGTGCCAGCAGCTATAGGTTCAATGAGCAGTTCTTC.

This clone was detected only a few times. This sequence joins TRBV6-5 and TRBJ1-5; 8 bases line up with TRBD1. The CDR3 has 14 residues. V lost 6 bases and J lost 6; bases outside the gene matches: 7. Germline CDR1 MNHEY, CDR2 SVGAGI. DNA of the CDR3: TGTGCCAGCAGAGGACAGGGCTCTAGTCAGCCCCAGCATTTT. It yields the protein CASRGQGSSQPQHF.

The rearrangement uses TRBV11-2 and TRBJ2-1, with 13 positions matching TRBD2. V shed 2 bases and J 1 base; nucleotides not matched to a gene: 2. Germline loops: CDR1 SGHAT, CDR2 FQNNGV. The CDR3 sequence is 17 residues long. In nucleotides, the CDR3 is TGTGCCAGCAGCTTACCACTAGCGGGGGGGTCCTACAATGAGCAGTTCTTC. Amino acids: CASSLPLAGGSYNEQFF.

The chain combines TRBV5-4 with TRBJ1-6; D perhaps matches TRBD1 (5 bases). The CDR3 spans 14 residues. CDR1 is SGHNT, CDR2 YYREEE, per germline (reference sequence). V lost 3 bases and J lost 12, with 16 bases in between. The CDR3 DNA sequence: TGTGCCAGCAGCTACCGGGACGCCGAAGGACCCCTCCACTTT. It specifies CASSYRDAEGPLHF.

This clone appeared once. The chain combines TRBV5-1 with TRBJ2-2, with 15 nucleotides matching TRBD2. The CDR3 consists of 17 residues. CDR1 and CDR2 (germline): SGHRS, YFSETQ. With V trimmed by 1 base and J by 4 bases, 2 bases remained unmatched. In nucleotides, the CDR3 is TGCGCCAGCAGCTTGAGGACTAGCGGGAGGGGCACCGGGGAGCTGTTTTTT. Its translation is CASSLRTSGRGTGELFF.

The rearrangement joins TRBV29-1 to TRBJ1-1, with D unclear. Germline lookup yields CDR1 SQVTM and CDR2 ANQGSEA. CDR3 length: 13 amino acids. Trimming took off 7 bases at V and 1 base at J, with 13 bases between the two ends. CDR3 region: CSAGEGANTEAFF. CDR3 sequence (DNA): TGCAGCGCCGGGGAAGGAGCGAACACTGAAGCTTTCTTT.

The chain uses TRBV5-1 and TRBJ1-2; the match to TRBD1 covers 7 bases. V was pared by 1 base and J by 4 bases, with 10 bases of the junction left unmatched. This CDR3 has 16 residues. Germline-derived CDR1 and CDR2 are SGHRS and YFSETQ. The CDR3 nucleotides are TGCGCCAGCAGCTTGTCCGGACTGACAGGGACCTATGGCTACACCTTC. Protein sequence: CASSLSGLTGTYGYTF. The full variable domain, in which reference TRBV5-1 and TRBJ1-2 provide the parts outside the CDR3, is KAGVTQTPRYLIKTRGQQVTLSCSPISGHRSVSWYQQTPGQGLQFLFEYFSETQRNKGNFPGRFSGRQFSNSRSEMNVSTLELGDSALYLCASSLSGLTGTYGYTFGSGTRLTVV.

Written as DNA, the CDR3 is TGTGCCAGCAGTGAAAACGGGAGGGCCGGTGAGCAGTTCTTC. Translation gives CASSENGRAGEQFF. The chain has TRBV2 and TRBJ2-1, with 8 bases aligning to TRBD2. The CDR3 contains 14 residues. CDR1 SNHLY and CDR2 FYNNEI come from the germline V gene. V was clipped by 2 bases and J by 9 bases; unmatched bases: 6.

This clone was observed a few times. The chain carries TRBV11-1 and TRBJ2-7, with 7 bases aligning to TRBD2. CDR1 and CDR2 (germline): SGHAT, FQDESV (reference sequence). The CDR3 spans 15 residues. The trim removed 5 bases at V and 0 bases at J, leaving 7 bases unmatched. The CDR3 nucleotides are TGTGCCAGCAGCCGCGGGGGTCACAGCTCCTACGAGCAGTACTTC. This encodes CASSRGGHSSYEQYF.

This chain uses TRBV2 with TRBJ1-1; D remains ambiguous. V lost 2 bases to trimming and J lost 4 bases, with 8 bases between them. CDR1 SNHLY and CDR2 FYNNEI come from the germline V gene. The CDR3 loop spans 13 amino acids. CDR3 in DNA: TGTGCCAGCAGTGAACGCGAACGCACTGAAGCTTTCTTT. It translates to CASSERERTEAFF.

The genes are TRBV28 and TRBJ1-5, with TRBD1 identical over 7 bases. The germline CDR1 and CDR2 sequences are MDHEN and SYDVKM. The CDR3 is 15 residues long. V lost 5 bases to trimming and J lost 3 bases; unmatched junction nucleotides: 7. The CDR3 sequence: CASSRIGTVNQPQHF. CDR3 nucleotides: TGTGCCAGCAGTCGGATCGGGACAGTCAATCAGCCCCAGCATTTT. Combining the CDR3 with reference TRBV28 and TRBJ1-5 gives the whole variable domain DVKVTQSSRYLVKRTGEKVFLECVQDMDHENMFWYRQDPGLGLRLIYFSYDVKMKEKGDIPEGYSVSREKKERFSLILESASTNQTSMYLCASSRIGTVNQPQHFGDGTRLSIL.

V and J are TRBV7-9 and TRBJ2-3, with 8 bases matching TRBD2. Losses at the gene ends were 7 bases for V and 2 bases for J; bases not matched to a gene: 14. Germline CDR1 and CDR2: SEHNR and FQNEAQ (reference sequence). The CDR3 contains 17 residues. In nucleotides, the CDR3 is TGTGCCAGCAACCCCACTAGGGGGACTAGTGACACAGATACGCAGTATTTT. Protein: CASNPTRGTSDTDTQYF.

This clone was seen more than once but under ten times. The rearrangement uses TRBV7-3 and TRBJ1-3; D possibly corresponds to TRBD1 (5 bases). The CDR3 is 19 residues long. CDR1 and CDR2 from the germline V gene are SGHTA and FQGTGA. The V end lost 5 bases, the J end lost 4 bases, and 27 bases lay between the germline ends. The DNA for the CDR3 is TGTGCCAGCAGCACCAACCGGGACCCCACTGTACCTCTGGGAAACACCATATATTTT. This encodes CASSTNRDPTVPLGNTIYF. Full variable domain (remainder filled in from reference TRBV7-3 and TRBJ1-3): GAGVSQTPSNKVTEKGKYVELRCDPISGHTALYWYRQSLGQGPEFLIYFQGTGAADDSGLPNDRFFAVRPEGSVSTLKIQRTERGDSAVYLCASSTNRDPTVPLGNTIYFGEGSWLTVV.

V gene TRBV7-3 combines with J gene TRBJ2-1, with no clear D. Per germline, CDR1 SGHTA and CDR2 FQGTGA. Trimming took 3 bases from V and 1 from J, leaving 4 bases between them. This CDR3 comprises 13 residues. CDR3 in amino acids: CASSLGSYNEQFF. CDR3 nucleotide sequence: TGTGCCAGCAGCTTGGGATCCTACAATGAGCAGTTCTTC. The full variable domain, its missing parts supplied by reference TRBV7-3 and TRBJ2-1, is GAGVSQTPSNKVTEKGKYVELRCDPISGHTALYWYRQSLGQGPEFLIYFQGTGAADDSGLPNDRFFAVRPEGSVSTLKIQRTERGDSAVYLCASSLGSYNEQFFGPGTRLTVL.

The genes are TRBV25-1 and TRBJ2-7, with D maybe TRBD1 (5 bases). The V end was cut by 9 bases, the J end by 1 base, with 19 bases between. This CDR3 has 15 amino acids. Germline loops: CDR1 MGHDK, CDR2 SYGVNS. The CDR3 sequence: CASSPPARDSYEQYF. CDR3 coding DNA: TGTGCCAGTAGTCCCCCGGCCAGGGATTCCTACGAGCAGTACTTC.

This clone has just a few counts. V usage is TRBV9 and J usage is TRBJ1-2, with D possibly TRBD1 on 6 matching bases. The V end lost 3 bases, the J end lost 8 bases, and 17 bases lay between the germline ends. CDR3 length: 14 residues. Germline lookup yields CDR1 SGDLS and CDR2 YYNGEE. CDR3 coding DNA: TGTGCCAGCAGCGCCCAAGGGGGAGCTGGGGGCTACACCTTC. It yields the protein CASSAQGGAGGYTF.